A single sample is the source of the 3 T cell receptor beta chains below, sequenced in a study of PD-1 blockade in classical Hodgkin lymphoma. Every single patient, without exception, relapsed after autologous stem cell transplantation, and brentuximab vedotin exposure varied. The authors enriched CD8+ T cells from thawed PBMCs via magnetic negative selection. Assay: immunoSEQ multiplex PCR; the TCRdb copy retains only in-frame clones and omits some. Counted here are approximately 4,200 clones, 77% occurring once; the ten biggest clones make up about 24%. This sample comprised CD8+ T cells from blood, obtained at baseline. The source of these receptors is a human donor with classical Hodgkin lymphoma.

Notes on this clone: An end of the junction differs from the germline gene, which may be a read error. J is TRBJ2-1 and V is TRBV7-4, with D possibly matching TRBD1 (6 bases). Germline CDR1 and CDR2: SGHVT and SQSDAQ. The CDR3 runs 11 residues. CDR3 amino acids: CASSLGSEGVF. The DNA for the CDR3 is TGTGCCAGCAGCTTAGGGTCAGAGGGGGTCTTC.

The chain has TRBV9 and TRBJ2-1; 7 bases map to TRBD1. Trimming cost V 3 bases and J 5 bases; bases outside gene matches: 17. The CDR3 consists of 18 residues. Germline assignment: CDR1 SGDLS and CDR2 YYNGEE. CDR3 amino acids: CASSDSLLEGAGHNEQFF. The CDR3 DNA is TGTGCCAGCAGCGACTCCCTCTTAGAGGGGGCAGGGCACAATGAGCAGTTCTTC.

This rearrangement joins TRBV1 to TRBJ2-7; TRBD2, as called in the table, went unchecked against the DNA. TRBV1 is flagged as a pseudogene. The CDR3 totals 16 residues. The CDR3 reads CTSSQGCGGDPYEQYF. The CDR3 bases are TGCACCAGCAGCCAAGGCTGTGGCGGGGATCCCTACGAGCAGTACTTC.